Below are 5 T cell receptor beta chains sequenced from a single sample in a study of T cell responses to AZD1222 COVID-19 vaccine. The protocol was immunoSEQ multiplex PCR, while the TCRdb copy is restricted to in-frame clones and leaves out a portion. The top ten clones hold 6.6% of a sample with 100,000 to 150,000 clones, about 94% of them seen once. Sequencing was performed on peripheral blood, taken on day 0 of AZD1222 vaccination. These receptors came from an adult in good health.

Only a few counts were recorded for this clone. The chain is built from TRBV6-5 and TRBJ1-1, with D perhaps TRBD1 (5 bases). The ends were cut back, 0 bases at V and 6 bases at J, with 14 bases in the middle. This CDR3 spans 15 amino acids. Germline V lookup: CDR1 MNHEY, CDR2 SVGAGI. DNA for the CDR3: TGTGCCAGCAGTTACTCTAAGCCGGAGGGACCTGAAGCTTTCTTT. It specifies CASSYSKPEGPEAFF.

The chain recombines TRBV5-4 with TRBJ2-1, with 7 bases that match TRBD1. V was clipped by 0 bases and J by 8 bases; unmatched bases: 8. CDR1 and CDR2 from the germline V gene are SGHNT and YYREEE (reference sequence). This CDR3 region has 15 residues. CDR3 protein: CASSLGRLTGDEQFF. In DNA form, the CDR3 reads TGTGCCAGCAGCTTGGGAAGGTTAACAGGGGATGAGCAGTTCTTC.

This chain's CDR3 is CASSQDRTTYEQYF. CDR3 DNA: TGTGCCAGCAGCCAGGACAGGACGACCTACGAGCAGTACTTC. The chain has TRBV21-1 and TRBJ2-7; no DNA check was done on the table's D call, TRBD1. TRBV21-1 is a known pseudogene. CDR3 length: 14 amino acids.

V gene TRBV11-2 combines with J gene TRBJ1-1, with D maybe TRBD1 (6 bases). V dropped 5 bases and J dropped 2 bases, with 12 bases sitting between them. Germline V CDR1 and CDR2: SGHAT, FQNNGV. This CDR3 spans 14 amino acids. CDR3 coding DNA: TGTGCCAGCAGCCCTCCGGACAGAAACACTGAAGCTTTCTTT. This sequence encodes CASSPPDRNTEAFF.

J is TRBJ1-1 and V is TRBV15; 7 bases map to TRBD1. Germline loops: CDR1 LNHNV, CDR2 YYDKDF (reference sequence). This CDR3 is 17 amino acids long. The V gene end was trimmed by 0 bases and the J gene end by 4 bases; junction bases not matched to a gene: 11. The CDR3: CATSRDPTTGRVTEAFF. In nucleotides, the CDR3 is TGTGCCACCAGCAGAGATCCAACGACAGGGAGGGTCACTGAAGCTTTCTTT.